The clone carrying this T cell receptor beta chain came up a few times. Its antigen remains unknown. At least 5 micrograms of total RNA were extracted per sample. Sample-barcoded 5' priming and a J-beta primer mix drove a second PCR of about 7 to 11 cycles. TCRdb reprocessed the 5' RACE reads via MiXCR and lists one record per CDR3 protein. The data hold about 1.4 million distinct CDR3 sequences, with roughly 59% observed a single time. Trimming removed 6 bases from V and 4 bases from J, with 18 bases in between. CDR1 SGHTA and CDR2 FQGNSA come from the germline V gene. The CDR3 covers 15 residues. This sample is part of a study of blood T cells in healthy people across ages. Notes on the study in general: TCR beta diversity, measured per million T cells, fell in a roughly linear way with age. Diversity was higher, and naive CD4+ cells more numerous, in long-lived donors than in aged donors.

Sequenced input: blood. The origin of this receptor is a man younger than 30 in good health. The chain links TRBV7-2 to TRBJ2-5, with D hard to call. CDR3 coding DNA: TGTGCCAGCAGAAACACCTTCGCGAGTGTAGAGACCCAGTACTTC. Translating it yields CASRNTFASVETQYF.